This TCR beta chain was captured in a study of Tregs in tolerant kidney transplant recipients. Produced via immunoSEQ multiplex PCR; TCRdb's table is partial and in-frame only. This sample yields fewer than 80,000 clones, of which 98% are seen a single time; around 0.34% belongs to the top ten. CDR1 and CDR2 (germline): SEHNR, FQNEAQ (reference sequence). The germline V and J ends were trimmed by 3 bases and 1 base, with 16 bases remaining between them. The CDR3 extends over 16 amino acids. This receptor was taken from a human donor who received a combined kidney and bone marrow transplant. Here the sequenced sample was Tregs from blood, taken before the transplant. The rearrangement uses TRBV7-9 and TRBJ2-7; D possibly corresponds to TRBD1 (6 bases). The CDR3: CASSFVTGFLSYEQYF. CDR3 sequence (DNA): TGTGCCAGCAGCTTTGTTACAGGGTTCCTTTCCTACGAGCAGTACTTC.